The present entry profiles one T cell receptor (beta chain) with its context. The data were taken from a study of blood T cell repertoires in COVID-19. Libraries were prepared by immunoSEQ multiplex PCR; TCRdb keeps only in-frame clonotypes and omits some of them. This table holds under 300,000 clones, over 90% found once. The CDR3 has 14 residues. Germline V CDR1 and CDR2: SGHAT, FQNNGV. V dropped 7 bases and J dropped 5; count of bases not matched to a gene: 6. Followed over time, Seattle patients had been enrolled while infection was active. The V call is TRBV11-2, the J call TRBJ2-7; 12 positions match TRBD2. The origin of this receptor is a man between 25 and 39 years old with COVID-19, enrolled during active disease. Specimen: peripheral blood. CDR3 DNA: TGTGCCAGCATGCCGCTAGCGGGGGGGCACGAGCAGTACTTC. This sequence encodes CASMPLAGGHEQYF.